Presented here are 5 T cell receptor beta chains from one specimen sequenced in a study of cytotoxic CD8 clonotypes in ibrutinib-treated CLL. Some clones are missing from TCRdb's copy, which holds only in-frame ones; the method was immunoSEQ multiplex PCR. The sample carries about 29,000 clones, roughly 62% recorded once. The sequencing used PBMCs, collected before ibrutinib treatment. The receptors stem from a human donor with chronic lymphocytic leukemia.

This clone was seen a few times. The chain uses TRBV18 and TRBJ1-3; D may be TRBD1 (6 bases). The germline V and J ends were trimmed by 2 bases and 8 bases, with 13 bases remaining between them. The CDR3 contains 14 residues. Germline CDR1 reads KGHSH; CDR2 reads LQKENI. In DNA, the CDR3 is TGTGCCAGCTCACCATGGGGGGGCCCGGACACCATATATTTT. This sequence encodes CASSPWGGPDTIYF. The variable domain in full, with the rest retrieved from reference TRBV18 and TRBJ1-3, is NAGVMQNPRHLVRRRGQEARLRCSPMKGHSHVYWYRQLPEEGLKFMVYLQKENIIDESGMPKERFSAEFPKEGPSILRIQQVVRGDSAAYFCASSPWGGPDTIYFGEGSWLTVV.

The CDR3 DNA reads as TGTGCCAGCAGTTTTTTGACAGGGGGGGAGACCCAGTACTTC. This encodes CASSFLTGGETQYF. The chain employs TRBV28 and TRBJ2-5; 9 nucleotides align to TRBD1. Looked up from germline, CDR1 is MDHEN and CDR2 is SYDVKM. The CDR3 consists of 14 residues. V gave up 3 bases and J gave up 5 bases; unmatched junction bases: 4.

The chain employs TRBV27 and TRBJ1-2, with TRBD1 matching over 9 bases. The CDR3 spans 13 residues. With V trimmed by 6 bases and J by 5 bases, 4 bases remained unmatched. Germline lookup yields CDR1 MNHEY and CDR2 SMNVEV (reference sequence). CDR3 amino acids: CASSRDRAYGYTF. The CDR3 DNA sequence: TGTGCCAGCAGCCGGGACAGGGCTTATGGCTACACCTTC.

This clone was observed a handful of times. The rearrangement links TRBV5-4 to TRBJ1-1; tentative D call: TRBD1 (5 bases). V gave up 6 bases and J gave up 5 bases, with 14 bases separating them. The length of the CDR3 is 13 residues. Germline V gene lookup returns CDR1 SGHNT and CDR2 YYREEE (reference sequence). The CDR3 sequence: CASTEPGVTEAFF. The CDR3 region has the DNA TGTGCCAGCACCGAGCCGGGGGTGACTGAAGCTTTCTTT.

This rearrangement joins TRBV5-1 to TRBJ2-5; 7 nucleotides line up with TRBD2. From germline, CDR1 is SGHRS and CDR2 YFSETQ. The length of the CDR3 is 16 residues. V was pared by 0 bases and J by 3 bases, with 8 bases of the junction left unmatched. The CDR3 here is CASSLVPSGVKETQYF. As DNA, the CDR3 is TGCGCCAGCAGCTTGGTTCCTAGCGGAGTTAAAGAGACCCAGTACTTC.